A selection of T cell receptor beta chains follows, all from one sample in a study of blood T cell repertoires in COVID-19. This table comes from immunoSEQ multiplex PCR, and its TCRdb copy is limited to in-frame clones, with some not included. The data show around 250,000 clones, with roughly 85% seen just once and 1.5% to 2% held by the top ten. Sequencing was carried out using PBMCs or T cells enriched from blood (not recorded which). These TCRs come from a woman aged 45-65 years who had recovered from COVID-19. The CDR3 runs from the conserved cysteine through the conserved F or W. The D gene is left open where the match is weak. Part of the rows lack a size; the others show once, few, many or a class for expanded clones.

clone_size: -; v_call: TRBV9; cdr3_length: 18; j_call: TRBJ1-3; d_call: -; cdr3_nt: TGTGCCAGCAGCGTAGCTCCGGACAGACTTTTCTCTGGAAACACCATATATTTT; cdr3_aa: CASSVAPDRLFSGNTIYF
clone_size: -; v_call: TRBV5-8; cdr3_length: 15; j_call: TRBJ1-2; d_call: TRBD1; cdr3_nt: TGTGCCAGCAGCTTTTCCGGGACAGCGTCGGGTGGCTACACCTTC; cdr3_aa: CASSFSGTASGGYTF
clone_size: -; v_call: TRBV5-1; cdr3_length: 19; j_call: TRBJ2-1; d_call: -; cdr3_nt: TGCGCCAGCAGCTTGGTATCTGGACAGGGAAGCGGGACCTACAATGAGCAGTTCTTC; cdr3_aa: CASSLVSGQGSGTYNEQFF
clone_size: -; v_call: TRBV28; cdr3_length: 11; j_call: TRBJ1-1; d_call: TRBD1; cdr3_nt: TGTGCCAGCAGTTATAAGGGGGCGGCTTTCTTT; cdr3_aa: CASSYKGAAFF
clone_size: -; v_call: TRBV3-1/TRBV3-2; cdr3_length: 15; j_call: TRBJ2-1; d_call: TRBD2; cdr3_nt: TGTGCCAGCAGCCATAGCGGGAGCTCCTACAATGAGCAGTTCTTC; cdr3_aa: CASSHSGSSYNEQFF
clone_size: once; v_call: TRBV6-4; cdr3_length: 14; j_call: TRBJ2-7; d_call: -; cdr3_nt: TGTGCCAGCAGGAGATATAAGGTCGGGTACGAGCAGTACTTC; cdr3_aa: CASRRYKVGYEQYF
clone_size: few; v_call: TRBV29-1; cdr3_length: 11; j_call: TRBJ1-2; d_call: -; cdr3_nt: TGCAGCGTGGAGGGTTTCTATGGCTACACCTTC; cdr3_aa: CSVEGFYGYTF
clone_size: -; v_call: TRBV11-2; cdr3_length: 16; j_call: TRBJ1-6; d_call: TRBD1; cdr3_nt: TGTGCCAGCAGCGGGCCCAGGGGGCTCTCTGATTCACCCCTCCACTTT; cdr3_aa: CASSGPRGLSDSPLHF
clone_size: -; v_call: TRBV15; cdr3_length: 15; j_call: TRBJ1-5; d_call: -; cdr3_nt: TGTGCCACCAGCAGAGATACGAGCTTTAATCAGCCCCAGCATTTT; cdr3_aa: CATSRDTSFNQPQHF
clone_size: -; v_call: TRBV6-6; cdr3_length: 14; j_call: TRBJ1-6; d_call: -; cdr3_nt: TGTGCCAGCATGTGGACAGTGGATAATTCACCCCTCCACTTT; cdr3_aa: CASMWTVDNSPLHF
clone_size: -; v_call: TRBV24-1; cdr3_length: 16; j_call: TRBJ2-1; d_call: TRBD2; cdr3_nt: TGTGCCACCAGTGCTAGGACTAGCGGGAGGGCCGATGAGCAGTTCTTC; cdr3_aa: CATSARTSGRADEQFF
clone_size: -; v_call: TRBV21-1; cdr3_length: 18; j_call: TRBJ1-5; d_call: -; cdr3_nt: TGTGCCAGCAGCAAAGCTTTGCGGGAAACCGACCTCAATCAGCCCCAGCATTTT; cdr3_aa: CASSKALRETDLNQPQHF
clone_size: -; v_call: TRBV10-3; cdr3_length: 16; j_call: TRBJ2-1; d_call: TRBD2; cdr3_nt: TGTGCCATCAGTGAGTCAATGCGGGGGTCCTACAATGAGCAGTTCTTC; cdr3_aa: CAISESMRGSYNEQFF
clone_size: -; v_call: TRBV5-4; cdr3_length: 17; j_call: TRBJ1-6; d_call: -; cdr3_nt: TGTGCCAGCAGCCGGGGACATTCGTACCTGCCCAATTCACCCCTCCACTTT; cdr3_aa: CASSRGHSYLPNSPLHF
clone_size: -; v_call: TRBV29-1; cdr3_length: 14; j_call: TRBJ2-7; d_call: TRBD1; cdr3_nt: TGCAGCGTCGGACAGGGGGCCAGCTCCTACGAGCAGTACTTC; cdr3_aa: CSVGQGASSYEQYF
clone_size: -; v_call: TRBV7-2; cdr3_length: 14; j_call: TRBJ1-5; d_call: -; cdr3_nt: TGTGCCAGCAGCTTTCAGGGGCGGTATCAGCCCCAGCATTTT; cdr3_aa: CASSFQGRYQPQHF
clone_size: -; v_call: TRBV6-6; cdr3_length: 15; j_call: TRBJ1-3; d_call: -; cdr3_nt: TGTGCCAGCAGATCCCCACAGTTCTCTGGAAACACCATATATTTT; cdr3_aa: CASRSPQFSGNTIYF
clone_size: -; v_call: TRBV27; cdr3_length: 16; j_call: TRBJ1-5; d_call: TRBD1; cdr3_nt: TGTGCCAGCAGGCCCGGACAGGGGGCGATCAATCAGCCCCAGCATTTT; cdr3_aa: CASRPGQGAINQPQHF
clone_size: -; v_call: TRBV7-9; cdr3_length: 14; j_call: TRBJ2-7; d_call: TRBD2; cdr3_nt: TGTGCCAGCAGCACAGCGGGAGGGACCTACGAGCAGTACTTC; cdr3_aa: CASSTAGGTYEQYF
clone_size: -; v_call: TRBV28; cdr3_length: 12; j_call: TRBJ2-7; d_call: TRBD1; cdr3_nt: TGTGCCACGGGACAGGGTCCCTACGAGCAGTACTTC; cdr3_aa: CATGQGPYEQYF
clone_size: -; v_call: TRBV5-1; cdr3_length: 20; j_call: TRBJ2-5; d_call: -; cdr3_nt: TGCGCCAGCAGCTTACTACCTCTGAGGGGTTTACAGGGTCCGTCAGAGACCCAGTACTTC; cdr3_aa: CASSLLPLRGLQGPSETQYF
clone_size: -; v_call: TRBV27; cdr3_length: 13; j_call: TRBJ1-5; d_call: TRBD1; cdr3_nt: TGTGCCAGCAGGGTAACAGGGGGACAGCCCCAGCATTTT; cdr3_aa: CASRVTGGQPQHF
clone_size: -; v_call: TRBV5-1; cdr3_length: 16; j_call: TRBJ2-3; d_call: TRBD1; cdr3_nt: TGCGCCAGCAGCAAGGAGGATGGACAGGGGATAGATACGCAGTATTTT; cdr3_aa: CASSKEDGQGIDTQYF
clone_size: -; v_call: TRBV10-3; cdr3_length: 13; j_call: TRBJ1-1; d_call: TRBD1; cdr3_nt: TGTGCCATCAGTGAGACAGGGGACACTGAAGCTTTCTTT; cdr3_aa: CAISETGDTEAFF
clone_size: -; v_call: TRBV18; cdr3_length: 17; j_call: TRBJ2-1; d_call: TRBD2; cdr3_nt: TGTGCCAGCTCACCACTTGAGGGAGGGCCTACCTACAATGAGCAGTTCTTC; cdr3_aa: CASSPLEGGPTYNEQFF
clone_size: -; v_call: TRBV9; cdr3_length: 15; j_call: TRBJ2-1; d_call: -; cdr3_nt: TGTGCCAGCAGCGATGAGGGCACCTCCTACAATGAGCAGTTCTTC; cdr3_aa: CASSDEGTSYNEQFF
clone_size: -; v_call: TRBV7-9; cdr3_length: 15; j_call: TRBJ2-7; d_call: TRBD2; cdr3_nt: TGTGCCAGCAGCTTACAGGGGACTAGCGGCCACGAGCAGTACTTC; cdr3_aa: CASSLQGTSGHEQYF
clone_size: -; v_call: TRBV19; cdr3_length: 16; j_call: TRBJ2-1; d_call: TRBD2; cdr3_nt: TGTGCCAGTATGGGGACTAGCGGGAGCTCCTACAATGAGCAGTTCTTC; cdr3_aa: CASMGTSGSSYNEQFF
clone_size: -; v_call: TRBV9; cdr3_length: 17; j_call: TRBJ2-3; d_call: -; cdr3_nt: TGTGCCAGCAGCGTAGCTCGGTGGGAAGGGGGAGACAATACGCAGTATTTT; cdr3_aa: CASSVARWEGGDNTQYF
clone_size: -; v_call: TRBV5-1; cdr3_length: 16; j_call: TRBJ2-3; d_call: TRBD2; cdr3_nt: TGCGCCAGCAGCTCCGGGACTAGCGGATTAACAGATACGCAGTATTTT; cdr3_aa: CASSSGTSGLTDTQYF
clone_size: -; v_call: TRBV10-3; cdr3_length: 17; j_call: TRBJ2-2; d_call: -; cdr3_nt: TGTGCCATCAGTGAGTGGGGAGGTCAGGGGAACACCGGGGAGCTGTTTTTT; cdr3_aa: CAISEWGGQGNTGELFF
clone_size: -; v_call: TRBV19; cdr3_length: 18; j_call: TRBJ2-7; d_call: TRBD2; cdr3_nt: TGTGCCAGTAGCTCCCGGACTAGTTATAGTCCCGAACCCTACGAGCAGTACTTC; cdr3_aa: CASSSRTSYSPEPYEQYF
clone_size: -; v_call: TRBV3-1/TRBV3-2; cdr3_length: 16; j_call: TRBJ2-7; d_call: TRBD2; cdr3_nt: TGTGCCAGCAGCCAAGGCCTAGCGGGAGGGTTGCGCGAGCAGTACTTC; cdr3_aa: CASSQGLAGGLREQYF
clone_size: few; v_call: TRBV7-2; cdr3_length: 13; j_call: TRBJ1-2; d_call: -; cdr3_nt: TGTGCCAGCAGCTTGCCGAGCTTCTATGGCTACACCTTC; cdr3_aa: CASSLPSFYGYTF
clone_size: -; v_call: TRBV7-2; cdr3_length: 12; j_call: TRBJ2-3; d_call: -; cdr3_nt: TGTGCCAGCAGCTTACTCGCAGATACGCAGTATTTT; cdr3_aa: CASSLLADTQYF
clone_size: few; v_call: TRBV6-5; cdr3_length: 12; j_call: TRBJ2-1; d_call: -; cdr3_nt: TGTGCCAGCAGTTACGGGAGGGGGGAGCAGTTCTTC; cdr3_aa: CASSYGRGEQFF
clone_size: -; v_call: TRBV5-1; cdr3_length: 14; j_call: TRBJ2-5; d_call: TRBD1; cdr3_nt: TGCGCCAGCAGCTTCACACAGGGGCAAGAGACCCAGTACTTC; cdr3_aa: CASSFTQGQETQYF
clone_size: -; v_call: TRBV10-3; cdr3_length: 15; j_call: TRBJ2-2; d_call: TRBD2; cdr3_nt: TGTGCCATCAGTGGACTAGCGGGGCGCACCGGGGAGCTGTTTTTT; cdr3_aa: CAISGLAGRTGELFF